This T cell receptor beta chain was sequenced during a study of regulatory T cells in long-lasting Graves disease. For the study at large: Antithyroid drugs had been taken by newly diagnosed Graves' patients for under 3 months.

Through Arm-PCR of CDR3 regions and iRepertoire HTBI primers, TCR beta libraries were built. TCRdb itself ran the multiplex PCR reads through MiXCR, one entry per CDR3 protein. The sample consists of hundreds of thousands of distinct CDR3 sequences, roughly 15% of them appearing once. Trimming removed 4 bases from V and 0 bases from J, with 10 bases in between. CDR3 length: 14 residues. Germline lookup yields CDR1 SGHRS and CDR2 YFSETQ. Time point meaning: newly diagnosed GD, antithyroid drugs for less than 3 months. Generation of the TCR library employed RNA extracted from PBMCs. Another study also made use of these data, one on T cells in Graves' hyperthyroidism and ophthalmopathy. Per that paper: Hyperthyroidism, newly diagnosed and lasting under 2 months, affected patients aged 18 to 65.

The specimen comprised peripheral blood mononuclear cells (PBMCs), sampled at new diagnosis, from a patient treated with antithyroid drugs. The receptor was derived from a woman in her thirties with Graves disease. The chain employs TRBV5-1 and TRBJ2-5; D not resolved. CDR3 sequence (DNA): TGCGCCAGCAGCACCTACCTGTACCAAGAGACCCAGTACTTC. It specifies CASSTYLYQETQYF.